The present T cell receptor beta chain was sequenced within a study of T-cell memory formation after mild COVID-19. Looking at the study overall: Clustering of TCRs was largely donor specific. Study conclusions and caveats: CM and EM subsets held most contracting CD4+ clones; EMRA held CD8+ ones. SARS-CoV-2 specificity was not confirmed for second-wave clones peaking on day 37.

This clonotype was detected only a few times. The antigen is unknown. Per the germline V gene, CDR1 is SGHRS and CDR2 is YFSETQ. The CDR3 has 19 amino acids. The J segment lost 6 bases and the V segment lost 5 bases, leaving 17 bases of the junction unmatched. Constant-segment primers and 5'RACE yielded cDNA libraries for TCR alpha and TCR beta, each carrying sample barcodes and UMIs. In TCRdb, the 5' RACE reads were re-called with MiXCR into one record per CDR3 protein. This sample carries fewer than 650,000 distinct CDR3 sequences, about 20% of them seen once, and the ten largest clones take under 8.5%.

The rearrangement joins TRBV5-1 to TRBJ2-1; 13 nucleotides align to TRBD2. The sequencing sample was made of PBMCs or a T cell subset sorted from them (not recorded which). The receptor was isolated from an adult woman who had mild COVID-19 (a few samples of this study predate the infection). Cell type and time point are not known. CDR3 sequence: CASSPGLAGELMIGNEQFF. The CDR3 coding sequence is TGCGCCAGCAGTCCCGGACTAGCGGGGGAGTTAATGATTGGCAATGAGCAGTTCTTC.